This passage covers 11 T cell receptor beta chains from one sample sequenced in a study of molecular identifiers for immune sequencing clone quantification. Each CDR3 protein gets one entry after TCRdb re-called the PCR reads with MiXCR. Of approximately 630,000 distinct CDR3 sequences detected, over 25% appear once; the ten largest clones hold about 0.84%. Sequencing was performed on naive CD8+ T cells from blood, with Jurkat cell RNA spiked in. Indicated subset: FACS-sorted CD8+CD4-CCR7+CD45RA+ naive T cells. The receptors shown here come from a human donor in good health. Some libraries in this study had Jurkat cell RNA spiked in.

In its sample, this clonotype was seen a few times. The chain joins TRBV5-1 to TRBJ2-5, with 8 bases matching TRBD1. Germline CDR1 is SGHRS and CDR2 is YFSETQ. This CDR3 is 16 amino acids long. With 4 bases clipped from V and 5 bases from J, the junction kept 13 bases outside the gene matches. CDR3 protein: CASSVTGVDSVETQYF. For the CDR3, the DNA is TGCGCCAGCAGCGTGACAGGGGTCGATAGTGTGGAGACCCAGTACTTC.

In the case of this clonotype: A much more abundant neighbour one base away suggests this may be a read error. This chain links TRBV27 with TRBJ1-1; D not certain. Germline CDR1 is MNHEY and CDR2 is SMNVEV (reference sequence). There are 18 residues in the CDR3. The CDR3: CASSLSPGAHGANTAAFF. The DNA of the CDR3 is TGTGCCAGCAGTTTATCCCCAGGCGCCCATGGCGCGAACACTGCAGCTTTCTTT.

This chain joins TRBV7-6 and TRBJ2-7; 9 nucleotides agree with TRBD2. CDR1 is SGHVS, CDR2 FNYEAQ, per germline. Germline trimming cut 8 bases from V and 2 bases from J; bases unmatched to any gene: 7. The CDR3 length is 14 residues. The CDR3 here is CASSREGQTYEQYF. CDR3 bases: TGTGCCAGCTCGCGGGAGGGCCAAACCTACGAGCAGTACTTC.

V and J are TRBV5-6 and TRBJ1-1; D is uncertain. The CDR3 loop spans 15 amino acids. Germline CDR1 and CDR2: SGHDT and YYEEEE. V shed 4 bases and J shed 1 base, with 14 bases lying between them. The CDR3: CASSPTTRWNTEAFF. CDR3 DNA: TGTGCCAGCAGCCCCACGACCAGGTGGAACACTGAAGCTTTCTTT.

Regarding this clonotype: Possible read error: a much larger clone is one base away. The CDR3 DNA sequence: TGTGCCAGCGGCCAAGATGCCCGGACAGACCAAGAGACCCAGTACTTC. It specifies CASGQDARTDQETQYF. The chain employs TRBV14 and TRBJ2-5; a weak D match, TRBD1 (6 bases). The CDR3 extends over 16 amino acids. Germline assignment: CDR1 SGHDN and CDR2 FVKESK.

This clonotype occurred many times. The V call is TRBV2, the J call TRBJ1-1; 8 bases are a match to TRBD1. The CDR3 length is 16 residues. Per the germline V gene, CDR1 is SNHLY and CDR2 is FYNNEI. V dropped 1 base and J dropped 4; count of bases not matched to a gene: 8. The CDR3 DNA follows: TGTGCCAGCAGTGAAGGGAACAGGGGGGTTGCCACTGAAGCTTTCTTT. Its protein product is CASSEGNRGVATEAFF.

This clonotype was detected many times. The chain employs TRBV29-1 and TRBJ2-5; D unclear. V lost 3 bases, J lost 5 bases, and 19 bases lay in between. The CDR3 has 15 amino acids. CDR1 and CDR2 from the germline V gene are SQVTM and ANQGSEA. DNA for the CDR3: TGCAGCGTTGATGGGATCACCGGAGACGGCGAGACCCAGTACTTC. Residues: CSVDGITGDGETQYF.

This sequence joins TRBV4-3 and TRBJ1-4; 7 nucleotides agree with TRBD1. V lost 3 bases and J lost 4; bases outside the gene matches: 5. Germline V gives CDR1 LGHNA, CDR2 YSLEER. The CDR3 sequence is 15 residues long. CDR3 DNA: TGCGCCAGCAGCCAGGCAGACAGGGTTAATGAAAAACTGTTTTTT. Protein sequence: CASSQADRVNEKLFF.

This clonotype came up many times. The chain links TRBV4-2 to TRBJ1-1; D is uncertain. The CDR3 is 16 amino acids. The V and J ends lost 0 bases and 0 bases respectively, with 11 bases between them. Per the germline V gene, CDR1 is LGHNA and CDR2 is YNFKEQ. CDR3 sequence reads: CASSQEPVTMNTEAFF. The CDR3 nucleotides read TGTGCCAGCAGCCAAGAGCCAGTAACCATGAACACTGAAGCTTTCTTT.

This clonotype was found a few times. The chain has TRBV30 and TRBJ2-7, with 8 bases identical to TRBD2. After removal of 4 bases from V and 4 bases from J, the junction contained 6 bases not matched to a gene. Germline CDR1 GTSNPN, CDR2 SVGIG (reference sequence). This CDR3 contains 13 residues. CDR3 amino acids: CAWNIGLAYEQYF. DNA of the CDR3: TGTGCCTGGAATATCGGACTAGCTTACGAGCAGTACTTC.

With regard to this clonotype: This may arise from a read error, as a much more abundant clone is one base away. This chain links TRBV6-2 or TRBV6-3 with TRBJ2-3, with TRBD2 matching over 10 bases. The CDR3 has 13 amino acids. After removal of 11 bases from V and 4 bases from J, the junction contained 6 bases not matched to a gene. Germline CDR1 reads MNHEY; CDR2 reads SVGEGT. CDR3 amino acids: CAANGLAADTQYF. Written as DNA, the CDR3 is TGTGCCGCCAACGGACTAGCGGCAGATACGCAGTATTTT.